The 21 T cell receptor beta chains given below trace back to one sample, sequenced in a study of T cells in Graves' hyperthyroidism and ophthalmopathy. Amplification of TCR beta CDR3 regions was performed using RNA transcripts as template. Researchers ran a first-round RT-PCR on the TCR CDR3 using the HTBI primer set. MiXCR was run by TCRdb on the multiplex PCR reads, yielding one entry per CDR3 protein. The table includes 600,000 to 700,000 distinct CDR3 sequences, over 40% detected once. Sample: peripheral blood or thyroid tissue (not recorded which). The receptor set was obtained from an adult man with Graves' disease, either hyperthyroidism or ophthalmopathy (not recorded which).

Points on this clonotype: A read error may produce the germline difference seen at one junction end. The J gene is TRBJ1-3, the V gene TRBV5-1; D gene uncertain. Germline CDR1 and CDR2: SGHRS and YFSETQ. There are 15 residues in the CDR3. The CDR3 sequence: CASSRVDGERNTIYF. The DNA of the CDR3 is TGTGCCAGCAGCCGGGTGGACGGGGAGCGGAACACCATATATTTT.

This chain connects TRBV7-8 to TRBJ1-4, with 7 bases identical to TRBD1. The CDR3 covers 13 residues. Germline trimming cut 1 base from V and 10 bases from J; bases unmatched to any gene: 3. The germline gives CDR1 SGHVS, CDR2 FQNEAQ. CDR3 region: CASSLVHRGKLFF. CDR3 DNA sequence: TGTGCCAGCAGCTTAGTGCACAGGGGAAAACTGTTTTTT.

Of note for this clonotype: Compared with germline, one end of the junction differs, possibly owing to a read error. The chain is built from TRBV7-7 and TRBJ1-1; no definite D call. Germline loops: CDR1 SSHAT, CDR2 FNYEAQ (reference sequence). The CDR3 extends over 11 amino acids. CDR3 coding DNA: TGTGCTAGCAGCGTTGACGGGGAAGCTTTCTTT. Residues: CASSVDGEAFF. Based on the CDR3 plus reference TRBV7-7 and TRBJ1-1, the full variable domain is GAGVSQSPRYKVTKRGQDVTLRCDPISSHATLYWYQQALGQGPEFLTYFNYEAQPDKSGLPSDRFSAERPEGSISTLTIQRTEQRDSAMYRCASSVDGEAFFGQGTRLTVV.

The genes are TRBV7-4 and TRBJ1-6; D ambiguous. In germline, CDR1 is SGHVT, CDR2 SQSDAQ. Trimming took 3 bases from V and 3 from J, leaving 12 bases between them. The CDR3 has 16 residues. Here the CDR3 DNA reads TGTGCCAGCAGCTTTGAGGCAGCGGTCTATAATTCACCCCTCCACTTT. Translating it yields CASSFEAAVYNSPLHF.

CDR3 region: CASSNGGVQETQYF. The CDR3 DNA is TGTGCCAGCAGTAACGGAGGGGTTCAGGAGACCCAGTACTTC. The chain combines TRBV2 with TRBJ2-5; possible D gene TRBD2, 6 bases. The CDR3 is made up of 14 amino acids. CDR1 is SNHLY and CDR2 is FYNNEI in the germline V gene. Trimming left V 5 bases short and J 5 bases short, with 15 bases between.

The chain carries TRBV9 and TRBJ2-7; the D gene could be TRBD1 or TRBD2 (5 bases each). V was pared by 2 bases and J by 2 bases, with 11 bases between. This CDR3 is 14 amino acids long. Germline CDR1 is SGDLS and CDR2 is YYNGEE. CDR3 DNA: TGTGCCAGCAGCGTGGGGCCGGAGGCCTACGAGCAGTACTTC. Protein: CASSVGPEAYEQYF.

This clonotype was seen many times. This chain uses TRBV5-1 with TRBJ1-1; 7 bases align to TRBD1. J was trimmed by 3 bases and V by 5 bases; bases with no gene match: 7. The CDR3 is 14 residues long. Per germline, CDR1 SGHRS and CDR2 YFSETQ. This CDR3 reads CASRSEQGYTEAFF. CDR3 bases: TGCGCCAGCAGGAGCGAACAGGGGTACACTGAAGCTTTCTTT.

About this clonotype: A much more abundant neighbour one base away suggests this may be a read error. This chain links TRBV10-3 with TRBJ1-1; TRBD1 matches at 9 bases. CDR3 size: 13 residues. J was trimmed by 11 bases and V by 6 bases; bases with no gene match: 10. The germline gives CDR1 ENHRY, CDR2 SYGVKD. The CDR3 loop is CAIRTDRGFQAFF. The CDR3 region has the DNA TGTGCCATCAGGACAGACAGGGGGTTTCAGGCTTTCTTT.

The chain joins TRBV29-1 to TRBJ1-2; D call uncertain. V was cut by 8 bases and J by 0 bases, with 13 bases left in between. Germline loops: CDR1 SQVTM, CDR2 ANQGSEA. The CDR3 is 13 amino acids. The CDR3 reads CSSDKNANYGYTF. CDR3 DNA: TGCAGCTCCGACAAGAACGCTAACTATGGCTACACCTTC.

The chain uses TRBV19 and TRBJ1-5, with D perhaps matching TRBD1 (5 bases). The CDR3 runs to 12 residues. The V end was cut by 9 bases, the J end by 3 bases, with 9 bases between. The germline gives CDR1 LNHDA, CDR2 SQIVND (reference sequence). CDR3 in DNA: TGTGCCAGCGAGGGGTTCAATCAGCCCCAGCATTTT. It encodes CASEGFNQPQHF. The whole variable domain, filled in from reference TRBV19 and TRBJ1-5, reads DGGITQSPKYLFRKEGQNVTLSCEQNLNHDAMYWYRQDPGQGLRLIYYSQIVNDFQKGDIAEGYSVSREKKESFPLTVTSAQKNPTAFYLCASEGFNQPQHFGDGTRLSIL.

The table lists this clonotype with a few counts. CDR3 region: CAISPGQGGTNEKLFF. In nucleotides, the CDR3 is TGTGCCATCAGCCCAGGACAGGGGGGCACTAATGAAAAACTGTTTTTT. The chain combines TRBV10-3 with TRBJ1-4, with 10 nucleotides matching TRBD1. CDR1 and CDR2 from the germline V gene are ENHRY and SYGVKD. CDR3 length equals 16 residues. V lost 6 bases and J lost 2; bases outside the gene matches: 6.

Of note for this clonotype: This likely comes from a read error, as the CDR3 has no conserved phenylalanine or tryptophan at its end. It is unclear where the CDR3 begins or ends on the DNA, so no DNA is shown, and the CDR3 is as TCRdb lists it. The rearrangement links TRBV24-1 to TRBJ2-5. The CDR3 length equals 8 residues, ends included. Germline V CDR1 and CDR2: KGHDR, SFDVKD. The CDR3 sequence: CATSAPVA.

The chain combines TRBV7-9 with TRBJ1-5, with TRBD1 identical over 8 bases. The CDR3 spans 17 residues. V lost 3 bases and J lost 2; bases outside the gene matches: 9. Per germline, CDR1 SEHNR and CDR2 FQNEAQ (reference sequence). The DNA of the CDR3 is TGTGCCAGCAGCTTTTCAGGGACAGGATACCGCAATCAGCCCCAGCATTTT. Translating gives CASSFSGTGYRNQPQHF.

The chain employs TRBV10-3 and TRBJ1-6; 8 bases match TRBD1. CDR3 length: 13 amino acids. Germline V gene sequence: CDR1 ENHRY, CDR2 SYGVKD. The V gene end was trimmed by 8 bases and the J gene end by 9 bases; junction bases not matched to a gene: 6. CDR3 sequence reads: CAIRGQGGSPLHF. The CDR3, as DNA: TGTGCCATCCGCGGACAGGGAGGTTCACCCCTCCACTTT.

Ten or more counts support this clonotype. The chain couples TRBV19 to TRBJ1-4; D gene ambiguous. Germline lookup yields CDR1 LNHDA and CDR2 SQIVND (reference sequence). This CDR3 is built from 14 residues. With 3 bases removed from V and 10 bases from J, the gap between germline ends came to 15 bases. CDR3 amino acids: CASSIEVSDVKLFF. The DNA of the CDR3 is TGTGCCAGTAGTATTGAGGTCTCCGATGTAAAACTGTTTTTT.

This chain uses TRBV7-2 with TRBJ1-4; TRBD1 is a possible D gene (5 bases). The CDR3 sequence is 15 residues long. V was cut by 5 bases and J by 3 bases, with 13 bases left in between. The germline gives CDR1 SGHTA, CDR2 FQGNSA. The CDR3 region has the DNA TGTGCCAGCAGCGCCTACAGGTTCCCTAATGAAAAACTGTTTTTT. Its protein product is CASSAYRFPNEKLFF.

The CDR3 loop is CSSLAEGSTEAFF. The CDR3 DNA follows: TGCAGCAGCTTGGCCGAGGGAAGCACTGAAGCTTTCTTT. This chain uses TRBV29-1 with TRBJ1-1, with D unclear. The ends were cut back, 8 bases at V and 4 bases at J, with 17 bases in the middle. CDR1 and CDR2 from the germline V gene are SQVTM and ANQGSEA. There are 13 residues in the CDR3.

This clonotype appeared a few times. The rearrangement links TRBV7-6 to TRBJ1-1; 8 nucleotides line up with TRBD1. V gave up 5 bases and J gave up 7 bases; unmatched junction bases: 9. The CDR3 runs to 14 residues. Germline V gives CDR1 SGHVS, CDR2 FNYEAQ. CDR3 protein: CASSPLQGADEAFF. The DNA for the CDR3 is TGTGCCAGCAGCCCACTCCAGGGGGCGGATGAAGCTTTCTTT.

CDR3 loop: CASSTIGENYGYTF. The CDR3 DNA sequence: TGTGCCAGTAGTACTATAGGGGAGAACTATGGCTACACCTTC. This chain uses TRBV19 with TRBJ1-2, with D tentatively TRBD1 (5 bases). Per germline, CDR1 LNHDA and CDR2 SQIVND (reference sequence). V dropped 4 bases and J dropped 2 bases, with 11 bases sitting between them. This CDR3 has 14 residues.

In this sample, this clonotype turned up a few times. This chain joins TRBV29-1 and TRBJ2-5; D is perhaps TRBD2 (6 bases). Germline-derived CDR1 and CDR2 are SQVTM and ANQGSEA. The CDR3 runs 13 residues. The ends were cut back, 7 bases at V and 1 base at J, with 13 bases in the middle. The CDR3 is CSAPDGGQETQYF. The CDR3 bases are TGCAGCGCCCCGGACGGGGGCCAAGAGACCCAGTACTTC.

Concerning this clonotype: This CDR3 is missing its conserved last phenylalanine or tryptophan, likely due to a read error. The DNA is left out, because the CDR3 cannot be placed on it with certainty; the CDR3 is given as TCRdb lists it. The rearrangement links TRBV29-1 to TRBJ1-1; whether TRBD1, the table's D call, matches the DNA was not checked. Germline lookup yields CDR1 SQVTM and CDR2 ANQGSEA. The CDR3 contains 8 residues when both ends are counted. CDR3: CSAETGTG.